The 30 T cell receptor beta chains below were found in one sample sequenced in a study of early T cells in non-severe SARS-CoV-2 infection. Using its own MiXCR run on the 5' RACE reads, TCRdb lists one record per CDR3 protein. The sample shows about 33,000 distinct CDR3 sequences, about 5.7% of them seen only once. The specimen sequenced was whole blood. The source is an adult who was a healthcare worker with PCR-confirmed SARS-CoV-2 infection or an uninfected control (not recorded which).

This chain links TRBV7-6 with TRBJ2-3, with TRBD2 matching 13 bases. CDR3 length: 15 residues. With 4 bases clipped from V and 4 bases from J, the junction kept 2 bases outside the gene matches. Germline V gives CDR1 SGHVS, CDR2 FNYEAQ. CDR3 region: CASSSGLAGPDTQYF. In DNA form, the CDR3 reads TGTGCCAGCAGCTCGGGACTAGCGGGACCAGATACGCAGTATTTT. The variable domain in full, completed from reference TRBV7-6 and TRBJ2-3, reads GAGVSQSPRYKVTKRGQDVALRCDPISGHVSLYWYRQALGQGPEFLTYFNYEAQQDKSGLPNDRFSAERPEGSISTLTIQRTEQRDSAMYRCASSSGLAGPDTQYFGPGTRLTVL.

This clonotype was counted at least ten times. The V call is TRBV28, the J call TRBJ2-7; the D is unclear. The length of the CDR3 is 13 residues. V shed 4 bases and J shed 5 bases, with 12 bases lying between them. Germline V lookup: CDR1 MDHEN, CDR2 SYDVKM. CDR3 in amino acids: CASSSVPSHEQYF. The DNA for the CDR3 is TGTGCCAGCAGTTCCGTCCCCAGTCACGAGCAGTACTTC.

The V gene is TRBV4-2, the J gene TRBJ1-5; 7 nucleotides agree with TRBD1. V shed 0 bases, J shed 3 bases, and the junction held 2 bases outside the gene matches. This CDR3 contains 15 residues. Germline V CDR1 and CDR2: LGHNA, YNFKEQ. CDR3 sequence reads: CASSQDDRDNQPQHF. The CDR3 DNA reads as TGTGCCAGCAGCCAAGATGACAGGGACAATCAGCCCCAGCATTTT.

This clonotype came up many times. The V gene is TRBV30, the J gene TRBJ2-5; D may match TRBD1 or TRBD2 (5 bases each). The length of the CDR3 is 16 residues. The V gene lost 2 bases and the J gene lost 2 bases, with 18 bases spanning the gap. Germline loops: CDR1 GTSNPN, CDR2 SVGIG (reference sequence). The CDR3 loop reads CAWSPLGRDRQETQYF. The CDR3 DNA is TGTGCCTGGAGTCCCCTCGGCAGGGACCGGCAAGAGACCCAGTACTTC. The full variable domain, its missing parts supplied by reference TRBV30 and TRBJ2-5, is SQTIHQWPATLVQPVGSPLSLECTVEGTSNPNLYWYRQAAGRGLQLLFYSVGIGQISSEVPQNLSASRPQDRQFILSSKKLLLSDSGFYLCAWSPLGRDRQETQYFGPGTRLLVL.

To note about this clonotype: Just one base apart from a much larger clone, this may be a read error. CDR3 sequence reads: CASSLAGARNEKLSF. The CDR3 region has the DNA TGTGCCAGCAGTTTAGCCGGGGCGCGAAATGAAAAACTGTCTTTT. This chain links TRBV28 with TRBJ1-4; D possibly corresponds to TRBD1 (5 bases). The CDR3 runs 15 residues. The germline V gene has CDR1 MDHEN and CDR2 SYDVKM.

V and J are TRBV7-2 and TRBJ2-5, with 9 bases matching TRBD2. V shed 4 bases, J shed 2 bases, and the junction held 8 bases outside the gene matches. The CDR3 totals 16 residues. The V gene's germline CDR1 is SGHTA and CDR2 FQGNSA. The CDR3 spells CASSYSWTSAQETQYF. CDR3 coding DNA: TGTGCCAGCAGCTATTCTTGGACTAGCGCGCAAGAGACCCAGTACTTC.

The gene calls are TRBV12-3 or TRBV12-4 and TRBJ1-5, with D perhaps TRBD1 (5 bases). The ends were cut back, 6 bases at V and 6 bases at J, with 18 bases in the middle. CDR3 size: 15 residues. The DNA for the CDR3 is TGTGCCAGCAGCTTTTTCGCGCAGGGTATTCAGCCCCAGCATTTT. Translation gives CASSFFAQGIQPQHF.

The table lists this clonotype with many counts. The chain has TRBV10-3 and TRBJ1-3; tentatively, D is TRBD1 (5 bases). V shed 0 bases and J shed 0 bases, with 12 bases lying between them. Per the germline V gene, CDR1 is ENHRY and CDR2 is SYGVKD. This CDR3 is 17 amino acids long. CDR3 in amino acids: CAISESLGADSGNTIYF. The CDR3 coding sequence is TGTGCCATCAGTGAGTCGCTAGGGGCAGACTCTGGAAACACCATATATTTT.

This clonotype has at least ten counts. The V call is TRBV7-9, the J call TRBJ2-1, with 7 bases aligning to TRBD1. CDR3 size: 12 residues. V lost 4 bases and J lost 15; bases outside the gene matches: 9. Germline-derived CDR1 and CDR2 are SEHNR and FQNEAQ (reference sequence). In nucleotides, the CDR3 is TGTGCCAGCAGCTCACTCGGACAGGAGTGGTTCTTC. Protein sequence: CASSSLGQEWFF.

This clonotype was found many times. The chain combines TRBV11-2 with TRBJ2-3, with TRBD2 matching 11 bases. This CDR3 spans 15 amino acids. Germline V CDR1 and CDR2: SGHAT, FQNNGV. J was trimmed by 5 bases and V by 5 bases; bases with no gene match: 6. The CDR3 sequence: CASSPPGLAEDTQYF. The CDR3 DNA reads as TGTGCCAGCAGCCCCCCGGGACTAGCGGAAGATACGCAGTATTTT. Full variable domain (remainder filled in from reference TRBV11-2 and TRBJ2-3): EAGVAQSPRYKIIEKRQSVAFWCNPISGHATLYWYQQILGQGPKLLIQFQNNGVVDDSQLPKDRFSAERLKGVDSTLKIQPAKLEDSAVYLCASSPPGLAEDTQYFGPGTRLTVL.

This clonotype was detected only a few times. The chain combines TRBV10-3 with TRBJ2-1, with TRBD2 as a possible D gene (6 bases). Looked up from germline, CDR1 is ENHRY and CDR2 is SYGVKD. This CDR3 is 16 amino acids long. With 3 bases removed from V and 0 bases from J, the gap between germline ends came to 12 bases. CDR3 sequence: CAISDPTGVSYNEQFF. CDR3 DNA: TGTGCCATCAGTGACCCTACGGGAGTCTCCTACAATGAGCAGTTCTTC.

Ten or more counts support this clonotype. The J gene is TRBJ2-7, the V gene TRBV3-1; no clear D gene. With 0 bases removed from V and 6 bases from J, the gap between germline ends came to 12 bases. CDR1 and CDR2 from the germline V gene are LGHDT and YNNKEL (reference sequence). The CDR3 extends over 14 amino acids. This CDR3 reads CASSQDSVSGEQYF. CDR3 sequence (DNA): TGTGCCAGCAGCCAAGATTCCGTTTCGGGCGAGCAGTACTTC.

This clonotype was recorded at least ten times. The genes are TRBV20-1 and TRBJ2-7; TRBD1 matches 9 bases. CDR1 is DFQATT and CDR2 is SNEGSKA in the germline V gene (reference sequence). The CDR3 loop spans 14 amino acids. The J segment lost 0 bases and the V segment lost 6 bases, leaving 6 bases of the junction unmatched. DNA for the CDR3: TGCAGTGCAAAACAGGGGGCGAACTCCTACGAGCAGTACTTC. This translates into CSAKQGANSYEQYF.

In this sample, this clonotype turned up many times. The chain employs TRBV7-8 and TRBJ1-5; D not certain. Germline-derived CDR1 and CDR2 are SGHVS and FQNEAQ. The CDR3 loop spans 15 amino acids. Between the trimmed V and J ends, which lost 0 bases and 0 bases, there was a span of 6 bases. The CDR3, as DNA: TGTGCCAGCAGCTTAGCGGGTTATAGCAATCAGCCCCAGCATTTT. It encodes CASSLAGYSNQPQHF.

This clonotype was counted a few times. This chain links TRBV6-2 or TRBV6-3 with TRBJ2-5; 9 bases agree with TRBD2. Trimming at V came to 6 bases and at J to 3 bases, leaving 11 bases not matched to a gene. Germline V gene data show CDR1 as MNHEY and CDR2 as SVGEGT. This CDR3 is built from 16 residues. CDR3 in DNA: TGTGCCAGCAGCTCACCGGGACTAGCCTCAAAAGAGACCCAGTACTTC. This sequence encodes CASSSPGLASKETQYF.

This clonotype was found many times. V gene TRBV23-1 combines with J gene TRBJ2-3; D unclear. TRBV23-1 is treated as an ORF (open reading frame) with a function not yet certain. The ends were cut back, 3 bases at V and 3 bases at J, with 13 bases in the middle. The CDR3 covers 15 residues. The CDR3 loop reads CASSQGSSRTDTQYF. CDR3 coding DNA: TGCGCCAGCAGTCAGGGAAGTAGTAGGACAGATACGCAGTATTTT.

This chain joins TRBV5-1 and TRBJ1-2, with TRBD1 as a possible D gene (6 bases). CDR3 length equals 13 residues. CDR1 SGHRS and CDR2 YFSETQ come from the germline V gene. V lost 4 bases and J lost 12, with 19 bases in between. The CDR3 DNA sequence: TGCGCCAGCAGCCCCGGACAGCCCCACCAGGACACCTTC. Translated: CASSPGQPHQDTF. Full variable domain (rest looked up from reference TRBV5-1 and TRBJ1-2): KAGVTQTPRYLIKTRGQQVTLSCSPISGHRSVSWYQQTPGQGLQFLFEYFSETQRNKGNFPGRFSGRQFSNSRSEMNVSTLELGDSALYLCASSPGQPHQDTFGSGTRLTVV.

This clonotype was picked up many times. The chain is built from TRBV7-9 and TRBJ2-1, with 10 bases fitting TRBD1. Germline assignment: CDR1 SEHNR and CDR2 FQNEAQ (reference sequence). CDR3 length: 15 residues. The V and J ends lost 4 bases and 4 bases, in that order; junction bases with no gene match: 4. The CDR3 nucleotides read TGTGCCAGCAGCTCTGACAGGGGGCGTTACAATGAGCAGTTCTTC. Translation gives CASSSDRGRYNEQFF.

The sample holds many counts of this clonotype. The chain joins TRBV7-2 to TRBJ2-1; D might be TRBD1 (5 bases). Trimming stripped 2 bases from V and 4 bases from J, with 12 bases between. Germline lookup yields CDR1 SGHTA and CDR2 FQGNSA. The CDR3 sequence is 15 residues long. The CDR3 DNA is TGTGCCAGCAGCTTACGGGCAGGGATGTACAATGAGCAGTTCTTC. This translates into CASSLRAGMYNEQFF.

This clonotype was picked up many times. This rearrangement joins TRBV30 to TRBJ2-5, with no clear D. The CDR3 has 14 residues. Trimming pared 4 bases from V and 0 bases from J, leaving 12 bases between. Germline V lookup: CDR1 GTSNPN, CDR2 SVGIG (reference sequence). CDR3 sequence reads: CAWTIGLYQETQYF. The CDR3 DNA reads as TGTGCCTGGACAATCGGGCTCTACCAAGAGACCCAGTACTTC.

The sample holds many counts of this clonotype. The chain carries TRBV27 and TRBJ1-4; TRBD1 might be the D (6 bases). The CDR3 has 16 amino acids. V was clipped by 6 bases and J by 1 base, with 15 bases between them. Germline assignment: CDR1 MNHEY and CDR2 SMNVEV (reference sequence). This CDR3 reads CASSSSQGLTNEKLFF. CDR3 coding DNA: TGTGCCAGCAGCAGTTCCCAGGGGTTAACTAATGAAAAACTGTTTTTT.

The rearrangement joins TRBV11-2 to TRBJ2-3, with TRBD1 matching over 7 bases. This CDR3 has 13 residues. CDR1 is SGHAT, CDR2 FQNNGV, per germline. V dropped 4 bases and J dropped 9; count of bases not matched to a gene: 7. CDR3 sequence: CASSWDSMRTQYF. For the CDR3, the DNA is TGTGCCAGCAGCTGGGACAGTATGAGGACGCAGTATTTT.

This clonotype was seen many times. The gene calls are TRBV29-1 and TRBJ2-7; TRBD1 matches at 9 bases. Germline loops: CDR1 SQVTM, CDR2 ANQGSEA. J was trimmed by 2 bases and V by 0 bases; bases with no gene match: 5. The CDR3 totals 15 residues. This chain's CDR3 is CSVEEGTGWPYEQYF. DNA for the CDR3: TGCAGCGTTGAAGAAGGGACAGGGTGGCCCTACGAGCAGTACTTC.

The sample holds many counts of this clonotype. The gene calls are TRBV10-1 and TRBJ1-5; 7 nucleotides align to TRBD1. V trimming: 10 bases; J trimming: 2 bases; junction bases outside the gene matches: 14. The CDR3 extends over 16 amino acids. Germline V CDR1 and CDR2: WNHNN, SYGVQD (reference sequence). CDR3 sequence (DNA): TGCGCCATCGCCCGATTTCACAGGGGACGCAATCAGCCCCAGCATTTT. Its protein product is CAIARFHRGRNQPQHF.

This clonotype was seen at least ten times. The V call is TRBV4-3, the J call TRBJ2-2; 11 bases line up with TRBD2. The junction had 10 bases not matched to a gene; V was cut back by 5 bases and J by 8 bases. The CDR3 loop spans 16 amino acids. CDR1 and CDR2 from the germline V gene are LGHNA and YSLEER. The CDR3 is CASSSLAGDSAGELFF. CDR3 DNA sequence: TGCGCCAGCAGCTCACTAGCGGGAGATTCAGCGGGGGAGCTGTTTTTT.

This clonotype was found many times. This chain uses TRBV7-2 with TRBJ2-1; D is uncertain. The germline gives CDR1 SGHTA, CDR2 FQGNSA. This CDR3 contains 14 residues. Trimming pared 5 bases from V and 6 bases from J, leaving 14 bases between. Here the CDR3 reads CASSPGIAFNEQFF. In DNA, the CDR3 is TGTGCCAGCAGCCCCGGCATAGCATTCAATGAGCAGTTCTTC.

This clonotype appeared many times. V usage is TRBV7-9 and J usage is TRBJ1-2; 9 positions match TRBD1. V was pared by 4 bases and J by 12 bases, with 9 bases of the junction left unmatched. Germline assignment: CDR1 SEHNR and CDR2 FQNEAQ (reference sequence). CDR3 size: 13 residues. The CDR3: CASSSSQDRGHTF. DNA for the CDR3: TGTGCCAGCAGCTCTTCTCAGGACAGGGGCCACACCTTC.

This clonotype appeared a few times. The rearrangement uses TRBV12-3 or TRBV12-4 and TRBJ2-4, with D unclear. The CDR3 sequence is 15 residues long. V was trimmed by 3 bases and J by 9 bases, leaving 18 bases between them. In DNA, the CDR3 is TGTGCCAGCAGTTTCTTCTCGACGGTCTCAGGCATTCAGTACTTC. Translated: CASSFFSTVSGIQYF.

At least ten counts were recorded for this clonotype. The V gene is TRBV28, the J gene TRBJ1-1, with TRBD1 identical over 7 bases. Germline-derived CDR1 and CDR2 are MDHEN and SYDVKM. J gave up 8 bases and V 4 bases, and 7 bases lay outside the gene matches. CDR3 length: 13 amino acids. Here the CDR3 DNA reads TGTGCCAGCAGTTCCTTGGACAGGATGGAAGCTTTCTTT. Amino acid sequence: CASSSLDRMEAFF.

Ten or more counts support this clonotype. The chain carries TRBV2 and TRBJ1-2, with a weak D call TRBD1 (6 bases). CDR1 is SNHLY and CDR2 is FYNNEI in the germline V gene. The CDR3 has 13 amino acids. V lost 3 bases and J 8 bases, leaving 13 bases between the germline ends. This chain's CDR3 is CASSDWQGTGYTF. As DNA, the CDR3 is TGTGCCAGCAGTGACTGGCAGGGGACGGGCTACACCTTC.